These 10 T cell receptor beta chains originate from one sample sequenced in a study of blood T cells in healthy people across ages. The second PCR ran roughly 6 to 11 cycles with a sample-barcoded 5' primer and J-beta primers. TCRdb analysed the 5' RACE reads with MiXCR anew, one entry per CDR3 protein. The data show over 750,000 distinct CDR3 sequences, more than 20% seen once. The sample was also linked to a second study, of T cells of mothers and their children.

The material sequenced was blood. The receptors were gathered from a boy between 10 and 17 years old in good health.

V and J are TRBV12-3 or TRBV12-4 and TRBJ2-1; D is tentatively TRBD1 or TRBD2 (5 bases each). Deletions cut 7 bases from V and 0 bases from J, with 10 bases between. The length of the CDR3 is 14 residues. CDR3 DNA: TGTGCCAGCACCTCGAGGGGCTCCTACAATGAGCAGTTCTTC. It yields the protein CASTSRGSYNEQFF.

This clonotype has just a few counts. CDR3 sequence (DNA): TGTGCCAGCAGTTACTCTTATACGAGGGATGGCAATCAGCCCCAGCATTTT. Amino acids: CASSYSYTRDGNQPQHF. The chain employs TRBV6-6 and TRBJ1-5; no reliable D call. CDR1 and CDR2 (germline): MNHNY, SVGAGI (reference sequence). The length of the CDR3 is 17 residues. V shed 0 bases and J shed 2 bases, with 14 bases lying between them.

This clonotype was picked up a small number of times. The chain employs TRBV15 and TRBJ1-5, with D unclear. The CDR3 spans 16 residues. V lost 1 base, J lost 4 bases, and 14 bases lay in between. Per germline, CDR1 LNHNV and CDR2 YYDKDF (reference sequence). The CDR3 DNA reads TGTGCCACCAGCAGAGTAGGGCAACTAGGGAATCAGCCCCAGCATTTT. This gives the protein CATSRVGQLGNQPQHF.

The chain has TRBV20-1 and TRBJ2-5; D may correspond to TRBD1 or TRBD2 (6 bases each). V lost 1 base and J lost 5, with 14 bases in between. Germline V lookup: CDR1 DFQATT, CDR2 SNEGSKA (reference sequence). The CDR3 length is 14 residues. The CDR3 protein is CSARGTGGYETQYF. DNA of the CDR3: TGCAGTGCTAGAGGAACCGGGGGCTATGAGACCCAGTACTTC.

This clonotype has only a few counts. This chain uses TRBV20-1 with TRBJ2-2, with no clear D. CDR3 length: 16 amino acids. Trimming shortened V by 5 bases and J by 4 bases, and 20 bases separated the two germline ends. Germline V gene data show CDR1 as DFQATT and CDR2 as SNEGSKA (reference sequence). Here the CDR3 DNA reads TGCAGTGCTGCGGTTTTTACCGGCCCAAGCACCGGGGAGCTGTTTTTT. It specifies CSAAVFTGPSTGELFF.

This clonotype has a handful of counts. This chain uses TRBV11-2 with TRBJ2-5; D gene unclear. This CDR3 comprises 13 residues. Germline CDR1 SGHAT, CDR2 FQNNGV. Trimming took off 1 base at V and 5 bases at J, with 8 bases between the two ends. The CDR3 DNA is TGTGCCAGCAGCTTAGGCTTGTTTGAGACCCAGTACTTC. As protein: CASSLGLFETQYF.

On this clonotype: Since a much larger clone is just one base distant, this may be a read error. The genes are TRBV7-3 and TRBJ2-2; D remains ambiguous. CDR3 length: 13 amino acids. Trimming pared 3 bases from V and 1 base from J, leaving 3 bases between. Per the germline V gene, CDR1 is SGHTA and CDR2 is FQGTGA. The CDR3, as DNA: TGTGCCAGCAGCTTCATGAACACCGGGGAGCTGTTTTTT. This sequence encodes CASSFMNTGELFF.

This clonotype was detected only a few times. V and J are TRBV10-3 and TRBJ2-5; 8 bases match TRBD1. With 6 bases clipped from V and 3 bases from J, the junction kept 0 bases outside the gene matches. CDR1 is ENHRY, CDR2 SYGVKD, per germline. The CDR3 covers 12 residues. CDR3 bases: TGTGCCATCAGGGACAGGGAAGAGACCCAGTACTTC. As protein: CAIRDREETQYF.

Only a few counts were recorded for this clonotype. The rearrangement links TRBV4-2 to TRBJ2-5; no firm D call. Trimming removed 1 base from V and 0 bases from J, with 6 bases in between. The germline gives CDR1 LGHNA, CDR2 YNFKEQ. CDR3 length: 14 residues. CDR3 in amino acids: CASSQGRYQETQYF. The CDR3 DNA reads TGTGCCAGCAGCCAAGGACGGTACCAAGAGACCCAGTACTTC.

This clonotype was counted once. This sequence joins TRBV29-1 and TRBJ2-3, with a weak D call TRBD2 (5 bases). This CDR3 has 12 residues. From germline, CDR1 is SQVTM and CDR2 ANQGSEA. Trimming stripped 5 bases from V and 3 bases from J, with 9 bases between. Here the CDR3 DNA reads TGCAGCGTTAAAGCGGATACAGATACGCAGTATTTT. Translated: CSVKADTDTQYF.